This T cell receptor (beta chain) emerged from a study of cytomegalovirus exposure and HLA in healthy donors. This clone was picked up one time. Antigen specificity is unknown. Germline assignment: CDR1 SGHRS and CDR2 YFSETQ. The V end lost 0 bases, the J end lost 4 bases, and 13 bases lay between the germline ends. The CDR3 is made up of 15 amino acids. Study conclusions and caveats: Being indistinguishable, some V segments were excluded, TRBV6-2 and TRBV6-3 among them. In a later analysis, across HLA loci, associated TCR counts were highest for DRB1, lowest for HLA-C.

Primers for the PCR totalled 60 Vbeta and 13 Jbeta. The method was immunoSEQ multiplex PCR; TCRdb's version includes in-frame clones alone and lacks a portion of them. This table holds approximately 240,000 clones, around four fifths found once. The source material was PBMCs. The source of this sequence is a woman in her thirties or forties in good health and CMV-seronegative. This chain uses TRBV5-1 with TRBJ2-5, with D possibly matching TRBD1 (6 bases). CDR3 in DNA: TGCGCCAGCAGCTTGGGCCCAACAGGGTCAGAGACCCAGTACTTC. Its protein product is CASSLGPTGSETQYF.